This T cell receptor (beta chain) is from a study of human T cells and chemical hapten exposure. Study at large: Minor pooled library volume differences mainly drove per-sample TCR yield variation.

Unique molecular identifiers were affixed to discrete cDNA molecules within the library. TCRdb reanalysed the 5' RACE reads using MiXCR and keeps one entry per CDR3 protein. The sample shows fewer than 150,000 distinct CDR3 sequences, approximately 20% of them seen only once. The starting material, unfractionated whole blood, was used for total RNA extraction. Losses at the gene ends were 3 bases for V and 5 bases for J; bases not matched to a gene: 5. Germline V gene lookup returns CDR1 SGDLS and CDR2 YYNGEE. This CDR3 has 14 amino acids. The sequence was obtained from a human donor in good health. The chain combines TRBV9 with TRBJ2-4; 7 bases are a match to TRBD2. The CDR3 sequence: CASSERDGQNIQYF. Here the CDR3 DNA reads TGTGCCAGCAGCGAGCGGGACGGCCAAAACATTCAGTACTTC.